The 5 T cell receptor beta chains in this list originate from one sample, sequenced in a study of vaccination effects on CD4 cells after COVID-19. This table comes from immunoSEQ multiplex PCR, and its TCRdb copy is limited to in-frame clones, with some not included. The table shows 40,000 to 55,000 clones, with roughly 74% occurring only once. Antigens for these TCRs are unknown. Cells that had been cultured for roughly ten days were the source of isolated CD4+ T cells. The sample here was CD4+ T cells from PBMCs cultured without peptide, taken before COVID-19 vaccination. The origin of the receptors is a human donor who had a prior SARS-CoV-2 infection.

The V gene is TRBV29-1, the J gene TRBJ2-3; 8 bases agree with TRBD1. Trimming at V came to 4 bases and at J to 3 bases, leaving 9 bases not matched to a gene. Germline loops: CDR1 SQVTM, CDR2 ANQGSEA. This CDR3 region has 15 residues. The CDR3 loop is CSVAQGAFETDTQYF. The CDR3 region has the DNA TGCAGCGTTGCGCAGGGGGCATTTGAAACAGATACGCAGTATTTT.

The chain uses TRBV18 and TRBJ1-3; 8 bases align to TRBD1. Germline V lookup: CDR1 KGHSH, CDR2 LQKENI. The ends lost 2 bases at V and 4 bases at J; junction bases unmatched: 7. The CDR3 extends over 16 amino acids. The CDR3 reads CASSPSGTGAGNTIYF. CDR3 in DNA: TGTGCCAGCTCACCATCCGGGACAGGAGCCGGAAACACCATATATTTT.

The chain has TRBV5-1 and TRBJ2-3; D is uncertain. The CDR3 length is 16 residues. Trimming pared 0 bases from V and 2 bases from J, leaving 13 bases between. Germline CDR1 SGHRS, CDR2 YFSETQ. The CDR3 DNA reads TGCGCCAGCAGCTTGGTCTTTGGGCAGGTCACAGATACGCAGTATTTT. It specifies CASSLVFGQVTDTQYF.

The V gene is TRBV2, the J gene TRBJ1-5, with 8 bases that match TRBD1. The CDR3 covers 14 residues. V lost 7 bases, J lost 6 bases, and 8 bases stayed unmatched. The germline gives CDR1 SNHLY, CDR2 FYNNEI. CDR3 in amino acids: CASKRQTGAQPQHF. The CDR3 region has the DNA TGTGCCAGCAAAAGGCAGACAGGGGCTCAGCCCCAGCATTTT.

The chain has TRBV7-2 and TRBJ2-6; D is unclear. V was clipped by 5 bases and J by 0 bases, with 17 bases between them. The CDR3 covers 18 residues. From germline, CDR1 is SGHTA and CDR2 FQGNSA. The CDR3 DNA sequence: TGTGCCAGCAGCAAAGGCTTGGGGTGGAGCTCTGGGGCCAACGTCCTGACTTTC. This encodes CASSKGLGWSSGANVLTF. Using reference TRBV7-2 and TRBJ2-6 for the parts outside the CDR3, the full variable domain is GAGVSQSPSNKVTEKGKDVELRCDPISGHTALYWYRQSLGQGLEFLIYFQGNSAPDKSGLPSDRFSAERTGGSVSTLTIQRTQQEDSAVYLCASSKGLGWSSGANVLTFGAGSRLTVL.